Listed below are T cell receptor beta chains from one sample, sequenced in a study of cytomegalovirus exposure and HLA in healthy donors. Assay used: immunoSEQ multiplex PCR; TCRdb lists only in-frame clones, some missing. Altogether approximately 140,000 clones are present, approximately 72% being singletons, with the ten largest covering under 7.5%. Sequenced: PBMCs. The receptors were sampled from an older woman in good health and CMV-seronegative. Each CDR3 is given with its conserved first and last residue. Each record gives: V gene, D gene, clone size, J gene, CDR3 protein, CDR3 DNA. D genes are given only for firm matches. The size entry is marked missing in some rows and otherwise reads once, few, many or a size class.

>TRBV28|TRBD2|NA|TRBJ2-1
CASSLWGGDNEQFF
TGTGCCAGCAGTTTATGGGGGGGGGACAATGAGCAGTTCTTC
>TRBV15|TRBD1|few|TRBJ2-7
CATSRGGTGSYEQYF
TGTGCCACCAGCCGGGGTGGGACAGGCTCCTACGAGCAGTACTTC
>TRBV6-6|TRBD1|NA|TRBJ1-4
CASSSRGYGKLFF
TGTGCCAGCAGTTCCAGGGGGTATGGAAAACTGTTTTTT
>TRBV6-6|NA|few|TRBJ2-5
CASSYSQFQETQYF
TGTGCCAGCAGTTACTCCCAGTTCCAAGAGACCCAGTACTTC
>TRBV14|TRBD2|NA|TRBJ2-7
CASSHGIPGLAEGYEQYF
TGTGCCAGCAGCCACGGGATCCCGGGACTAGCGGAAGGGTACGAGCAGTACTTC
>TRBV9|NA|NA|TRBJ2-7
CASSVGPSSYEQYF
TGTGCCAGCAGCGTAGGTCCGAGCTCCTACGAGCAGTACTTC
>TRBV29-1|TRBD2|few|TRBJ2-2
CSVFTSGGVTGELFF
TGCAGCGTTTTTACTAGCGGGGGGGTCACCGGGGAGCTGTTTTTT
>TRBV28|NA|NA|TRBJ1-5
CASSLNPPSQPQHF
TGTGCCAGCAGTTTAAACCCTCCCAGTCAGCCCCAGCATTTT
>TRBV15|NA|NA|TRBJ1-5
CATSRGGSSNQPQHF
TGTGCCACCAGCAGAGGAGGGTCGAGCAATCAGCCCCAGCATTTT
>TRBV7-9|NA|NA|TRBJ1-2
CSSSPTQQEPTNGYTF
TGTTCCAGCAGCCCAACCCAACAGGAACCTACCAATGGCTACACCTTC
>TRBV9|TRBD2|NA|TRBJ2-5
CASTNSGGSWETQYF
TGTGCCAGCACTAACAGCGGGGGGAGCTGGGAGACCCAGTACTTC
>TRBV19|TRBD2|NA|TRBJ2-5
CASSPGGTRRETQYF
TGTGCCAGTAGTCCGGGTGGGACTAGACGGGAGACCCAGTACTTC
>TRBV5-1|TRBD1|NA|TRBJ1-1
CASSKDRVTEAFF
TGCGCCAGCAGCAAGGACAGGGTGACTGAAGCTTTCTTT
>TRBV7-2|NA|NA|TRBJ2-5
CASSLWRPAQATQYF
TGTGCCAGCAGCTTATGGCGGCCAGCACAAGCGACCCAGTACTTC
>TRBV5-1|TRBD1|NA|TRBJ2-7
CASSSLFSGTGSYEQYF
TGCGCCAGCAGTTCCTTATTTTCCGGGACAGGGAGCTACGAGCAGTACTTC
>TRBV7-9|NA|NA|TRBJ1-4
CASSSSGTQAGEKLFF
TGTGCCAGCAGCTCAAGCGGGACACAAGCAGGCGAAAAACTGTTTTTT
>TRBV2|TRBD2|NA|TRBJ2-7
CASIGTSGSYEQYF
TGTGCCAGCATTGGGACTAGCGGGAGTTACGAGCAGTACTTC
>TRBV2|NA|NA|TRBJ2-2
CASSTRAPGELFF
TGTGCCAGCAGTACTAGGGCACCCGGGGAGCTGTTTTTT
>TRBV7-8|NA|NA|TRBJ1-5
CASSEPMAGNQPQHF
TGTGCCAGCAGCGAACCGATGGCGGGCAATCAGCCCCAGCATTTT
>TRBV6-1|NA|few|TRBJ1-5
CASSEARTWDNQPQHF
TGTGCCAGCAGTGAAGCCCGGACATGGGACAATCAGCCCCAGCATTTT
>TRBV12-5|TRBD1|NA|TRBJ2-2
CASGRDRLNTGELFF
TGTGCTAGTGGTCGGGACAGGCTGAACACCGGGGAGCTGTTTTTT
>TRBV5-4|NA|NA|TRBJ1-6
CASSLEYQDSPLHF
TGTGCCAGCAGCTTGGAGTATCAGGATTCACCCCTCCACTTT
>TRBV2|TRBD1|NA|TRBJ2-3
CASSMDRVPTDTQYF
TGTGCCAGCAGTATGGACAGGGTGCCCACAGATACGCAGTATTTT
>TRBV5-1|TRBD1|NA|TRBJ1-1
CASSSPAGGLINTEAFF
TGCGCCAGCAGCTCTCCGGCAGGGGGACTGATAAACACTGAAGCTTTCTTT
>TRBV5-4|TRBD2|NA|TRBJ2-5
CASSLTGGNQETQYF
TGTGCCAGCAGCTTAACGGGGGGAAACCAAGAGACCCAGTACTTC
>TRBV19|TRBD1|NA|TRBJ1-5
CASSNPMAQRGPQHF
TGTGCCAGTAGTAACCCGATGGCTCAGAGGGGGCCTCAACATTTT
>TRBV29-1|NA|NA|TRBJ2-7
CSVGQTAYEQYF
TGCAGCGTTGGTCAGACTGCCTACGAGCAGTACTTC
>TRBV9|NA|NA|TRBJ1-1
CASSVDWGRDTEAFF
TGTGCCAGCAGCGTAGATTGGGGGCGAGACACTGAAGCTTTCTTT
>TRBV7-2|NA|NA|TRBJ1-2
CASSLDPRGYTF
TGTGCCAGCAGCTTAGACCCCCGGGGCTACACCTTC
>TRBV28|NA|few|TRBJ2-5
CASTLQETQYF
TGTGCCAGCACCCTCCAAGAGACCCAGTACTTC
>TRBV28|TRBD2|NA|TRBJ2-5
CASSLTTSGYRQETQYF
TGTGCCAGCAGTCTAACGACTAGCGGGTATAGGCAAGAGACCCAGTACTTC
>TRBV19|NA|NA|TRBJ1-1
CASSLNLQGRNTEAFF
TGTGCCAGTAGTCTCAACTTACAGGGCCGGAACACTGAAGCTTTCTTT
>TRBV7-2|NA|NA|TRBJ2-7
CASSPVAAPLASEQYF
TGTGCCAGCAGCCCCGTAGCGGCCCCCCTGGCATCCGAGCAGTACTTC
>TRBV6-1|NA|NA|TRBJ2-7
CASDSYEQYF
TGTGCCAGCGACAGCTACGAGCAGTACTTC
>TRBV7-2|NA|NA|TRBJ2-7
CASSAHYEQYF
TGTGCCAGCAGCGCACACTACGAGCAGTACTTC
>TRBV7-7|NA|NA|TRBJ2-5
CASSLGGPREETQYF
TGTGCTAGCAGCTTAGGTGGGCCCCGGGAGGAGACCCAGTACTTC
>TRBV7-9|NA|NA|TRBJ1-4
CASSLQTGPNEKLFF
TGTGCCAGCAGCCTCCAGACAGGCCCTAATGAAAAACTGTTTTTT
>TRBV5-7|NA|NA|TRBJ2-7
CASSHRQVIRICEQYF
TGTGCCAGCAGCCACAGACAGGTGATTAGGATTTGCGAGCAGTACTTC
>TRBV19|TRBD1|NA|TRBJ1-2
CASRQTGRYGYTF
TGTGCCAGTAGACAGACAGGGCGCTATGGCTACACCTTC
>TRBV7-8|NA|NA|TRBJ2-7
CASSLGGAHYEQYF
TGTGCCAGCAGCTTGGGGGGGGCGCACTACGAGCAGTACTTC
>TRBV5-4|TRBD1|NA|TRBJ2-5
CASGQGRGETQYF
TGTGCCAGCGGACAGGGGAGGGGAGAGACCCAGTACTTC
>TRBV5-1|NA|NA|TRBJ2-1
CASSTRQGGSYNEQFF
TGCGCCAGCAGCACGCGACAGGGAGGATCCTACAATGAGCAGTTCTTC
>TRBV10-3|TRBD2|few|TRBJ2-3
CAISRTSGGAGTDTQYF
TGTGCCATCAGTCGGACTAGCGGGGGGGCCGGTACAGATACGCAGTATTTT
>TRBV19|TRBD1|NA|TRBJ1-4
CASNWGQTNEKLFF
TGTGCCAGTAATTGGGGACAGACTAATGAAAAACTGTTTTTT
>TRBV27|TRBD2|NA|TRBJ2-3
CASSPGLAGDTQYF
TGTGCCAGCAGTCCCGGACTAGCGGGAGATACGCAGTATTTT
>TRBV19|TRBD1|NA|TRBJ1-5
CASSAGQGNGQPQHF
TGTGCCAGTAGTGCCGGACAGGGGAACGGTCAGCCCCAGCATTTT
>TRBV10-3|NA|NA|TRBJ1-5
CAISESTGGGNQPQHF
TGTGCCATCAGTGAGTCGACGGGGGGCGGCAATCAGCCCCAGCATTTT
>TRBV19|NA|NA|TRBJ2-1
CASSPTGHYYNEQFF
TGTGCCAGTAGTCCTACAGGACACTACTACAATGAGCAGTTCTTC
>TRBV5-6|TRBD1|NA|TRBJ2-5
CASSLRTGSGETQYF
TGTGCCAGCAGCTTGCGGACAGGGTCTGGGGAGACCCAGTACTTC
>TRBV5-4|TRBD1|NA|TRBJ2-7
CASSQQGVLVNEQYF
TGTGCCAGCAGTCAACAGGGGGTTCTTGTTAACGAGCAGTACTTC
>TRBV19|NA|few|TRBJ2-2
CASSMPPGIGELFF
TGTGCCAGTAGTATGCCTCCAGGGATCGGGGAGCTGTTTTTT
>TRBV6-5|TRBD1|NA|TRBJ2-7
CASSYGVGQGSYEQYF
TGTGCCAGCAGTTACGGTGTGGGACAGGGAAGCTACGAGCAGTACTTC
>TRBV5-4|NA|NA|TRBJ2-3
CASSFGPFPLDQADTQYF
TGTGCCAGCAGCTTTGGCCCTTTTCCTCTCGACCAGGCAGATACGCAGTATTTT
>TRBV18|TRBD2|NA|TRBJ2-5
CASSPPVGRQETQYF
TGTGCCAGCTCACCACCGGTCGGGAGGCAAGAGACCCAGTACTTC
>TRBV5-5|TRBD1|NA|TRBJ1-5
CASSPGQVNQPQHF
TGTGCCAGCAGCCCGGGACAGGTCAATCAGCCCCAGCATTTT
>TRBV9|NA|NA|TRBJ1-2
CASSVARQGSGYTF
TGTGCCAGCAGCGTAGCTCGGCAGGGAAGTGGCTACACCTTC